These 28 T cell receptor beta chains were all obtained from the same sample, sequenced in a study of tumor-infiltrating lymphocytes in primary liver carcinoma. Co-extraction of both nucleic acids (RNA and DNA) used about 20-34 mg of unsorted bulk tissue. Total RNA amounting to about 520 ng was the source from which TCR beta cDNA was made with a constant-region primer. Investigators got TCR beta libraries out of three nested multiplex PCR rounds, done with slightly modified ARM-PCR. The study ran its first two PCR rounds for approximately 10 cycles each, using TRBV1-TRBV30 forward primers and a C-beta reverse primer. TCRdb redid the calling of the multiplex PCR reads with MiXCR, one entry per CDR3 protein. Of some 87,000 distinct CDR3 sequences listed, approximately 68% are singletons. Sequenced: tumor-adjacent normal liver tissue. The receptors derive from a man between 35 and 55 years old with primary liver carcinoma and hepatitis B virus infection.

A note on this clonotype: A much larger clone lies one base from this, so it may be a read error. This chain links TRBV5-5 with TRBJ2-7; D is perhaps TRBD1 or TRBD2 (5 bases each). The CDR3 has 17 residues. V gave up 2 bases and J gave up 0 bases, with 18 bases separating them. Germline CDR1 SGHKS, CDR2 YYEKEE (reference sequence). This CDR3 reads CASSFREGVGSSYEQYF. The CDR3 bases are TGTGCCAGCAGCTTCCGGGAAGGGGTAGGGAGCTCCTACGAGCAGTACTTC.

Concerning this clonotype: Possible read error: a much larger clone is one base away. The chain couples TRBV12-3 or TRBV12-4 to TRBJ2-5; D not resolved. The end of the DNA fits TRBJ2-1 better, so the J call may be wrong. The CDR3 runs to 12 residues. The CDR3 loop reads CASRDKYSEQFF. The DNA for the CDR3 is TGTGCCAGCAGAGACAAATACAGTGAGCAGTTCTTC.

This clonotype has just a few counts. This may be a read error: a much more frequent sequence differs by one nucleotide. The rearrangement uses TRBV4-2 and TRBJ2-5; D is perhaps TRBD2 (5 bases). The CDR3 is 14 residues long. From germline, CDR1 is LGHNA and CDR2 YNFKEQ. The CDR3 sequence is CASNQEALAGTQYF. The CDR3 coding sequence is TGTGCCAGCAACCAAGAGGCCCTAGCTGGGACCCAGTACTTC.

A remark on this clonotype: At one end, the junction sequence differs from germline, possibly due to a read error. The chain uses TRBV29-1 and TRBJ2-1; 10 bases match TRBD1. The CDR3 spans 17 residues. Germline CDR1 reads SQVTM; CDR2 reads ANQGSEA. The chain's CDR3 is CNVPTEAGTGVWDEQFF. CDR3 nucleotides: TGCAACGTTCCTACAGAAGCCGGGACAGGGGTCTGGGACGAGCAGTTCTTC.

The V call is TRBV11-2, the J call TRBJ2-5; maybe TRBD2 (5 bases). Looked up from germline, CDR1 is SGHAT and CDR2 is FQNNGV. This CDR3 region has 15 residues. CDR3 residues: CVCSLRGLVGETQYF. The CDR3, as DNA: TGTGTCTGCAGCTTAAGAGGGTTGGTGGGAGAGACCCAGTACTTC. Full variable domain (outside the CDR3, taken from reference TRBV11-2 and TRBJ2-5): EAGVAQSPRYKIIEKRQSVAFWCNPISGHATLYWYQQILGQGPKLLIQFQNNGVVDDSQLPKDRFSAERLKGVDSTLKIQPAKLEDSAVYLCVCSLRGLVGETQYFGPGTRLLVL.

CDR3: CASSLELAATYEQYF. The DNA for the CDR3 is TGCGCCAGCAGCTTGGAGCTAGCGGCGACCTACGAGCAGTACTTC. The V and J genes are TRBV5-1 and TRBJ2-7, with 7 bases fitting TRBD2. Per germline, CDR1 SGHRS and CDR2 YFSETQ. This CDR3 is built from 15 residues. J gave up 2 bases and V 0 bases, and 5 bases lay outside the gene matches.

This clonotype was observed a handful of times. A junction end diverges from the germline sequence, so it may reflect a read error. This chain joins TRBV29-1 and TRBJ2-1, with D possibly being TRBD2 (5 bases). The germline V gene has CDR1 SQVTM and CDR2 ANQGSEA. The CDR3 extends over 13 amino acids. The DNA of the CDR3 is TGCAGCGTTGGTAGGGCGGGCTACAGTGAGCAGTTCTTC. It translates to CSVGRAGYSEQFF.

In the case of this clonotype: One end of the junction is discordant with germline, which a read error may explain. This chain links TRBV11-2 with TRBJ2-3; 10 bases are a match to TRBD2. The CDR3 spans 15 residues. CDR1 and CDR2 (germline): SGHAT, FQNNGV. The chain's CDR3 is CAISFSSGSPDTQYF. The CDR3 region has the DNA TGTGCCATCAGCTTCTCTAGCGGGAGCCCAGATACACAGTATTTT.

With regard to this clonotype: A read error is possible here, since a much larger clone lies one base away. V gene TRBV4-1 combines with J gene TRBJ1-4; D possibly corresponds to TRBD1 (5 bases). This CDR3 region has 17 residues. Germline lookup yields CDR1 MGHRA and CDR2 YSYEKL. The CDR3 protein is CDSSQEPSDSLGEKLFF. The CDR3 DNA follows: TGCGACAGCAGCCAAGAACCCTCCGACAGCTTAGGTGAAAAACTGTTTTTT.

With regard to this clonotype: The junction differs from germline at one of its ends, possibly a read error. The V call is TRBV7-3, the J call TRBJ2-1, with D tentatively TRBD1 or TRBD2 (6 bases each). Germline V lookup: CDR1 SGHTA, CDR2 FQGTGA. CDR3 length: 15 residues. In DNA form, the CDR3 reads TGTGCCAGCAGCCCCCGGGGGAGCCAGGGGAATGAGCTGTTCTTC. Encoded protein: CASSPRGSQGNELFF.

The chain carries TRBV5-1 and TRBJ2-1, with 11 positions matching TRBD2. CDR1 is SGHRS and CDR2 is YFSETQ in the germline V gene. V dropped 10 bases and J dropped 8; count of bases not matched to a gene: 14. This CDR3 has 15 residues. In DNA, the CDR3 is TGCGCCGCGGCCCGGGGACTAGCGGTCGGGGATGAGCAGTTCTTC. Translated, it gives CAAARGLAVGDEQFF. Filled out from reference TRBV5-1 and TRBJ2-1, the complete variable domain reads KAGVTQTPRYLIKTRGQQVTLSCSPISGHRSVSWYQQTPGQGLQFLFEYFSETQRNKGNFPGRFSGRQFSNSRSEMNVSTLELGDSALYLCAAARGLAVGDEQFFGPGTRLTVL.

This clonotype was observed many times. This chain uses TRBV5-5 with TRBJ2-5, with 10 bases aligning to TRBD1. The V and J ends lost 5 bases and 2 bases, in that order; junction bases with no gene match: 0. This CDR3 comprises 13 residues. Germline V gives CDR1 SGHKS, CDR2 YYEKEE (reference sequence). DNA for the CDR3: TGTGCCAGCAGGGGACAGGGGCAAGAGACCCAGTACTTC. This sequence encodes CASRGQGQETQYF.

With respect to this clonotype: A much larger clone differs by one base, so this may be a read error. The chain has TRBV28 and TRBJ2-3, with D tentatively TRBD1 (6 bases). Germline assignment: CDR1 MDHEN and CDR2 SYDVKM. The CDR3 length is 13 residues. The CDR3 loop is CATSGQGTDTQYF. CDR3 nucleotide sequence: TGTGCCACCAGTGGCCAGGGGACAGATACGCAGTATTTT.

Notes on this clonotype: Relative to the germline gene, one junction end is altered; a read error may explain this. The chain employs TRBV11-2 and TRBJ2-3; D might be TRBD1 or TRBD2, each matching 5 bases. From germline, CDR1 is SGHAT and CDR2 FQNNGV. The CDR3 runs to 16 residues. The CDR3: CASTPSGTGSTETQYF. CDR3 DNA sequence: TGTGCCAGCACCCCTTCCGGGACGGGGAGCACAGAAACGCAGTATTTT.

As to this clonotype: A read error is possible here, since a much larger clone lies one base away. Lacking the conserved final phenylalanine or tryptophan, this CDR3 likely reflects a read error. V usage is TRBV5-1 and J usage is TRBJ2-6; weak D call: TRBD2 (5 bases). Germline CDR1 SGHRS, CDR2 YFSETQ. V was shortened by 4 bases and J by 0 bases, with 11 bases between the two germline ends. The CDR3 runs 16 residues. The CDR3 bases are TGCGCCAGCAGCGGCGGGCTTACCTCTGGGGCCAACGTCCTGACTTTA. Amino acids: CASSGGLTSGANVLTL.

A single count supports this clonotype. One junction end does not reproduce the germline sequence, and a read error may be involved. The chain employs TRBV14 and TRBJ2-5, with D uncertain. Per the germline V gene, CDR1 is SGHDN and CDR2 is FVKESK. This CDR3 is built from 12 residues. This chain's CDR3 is CASSHERETQYF. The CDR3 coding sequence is TGTGCCAGCAGCCATGAGAGAGAGACCCAATACTTC.

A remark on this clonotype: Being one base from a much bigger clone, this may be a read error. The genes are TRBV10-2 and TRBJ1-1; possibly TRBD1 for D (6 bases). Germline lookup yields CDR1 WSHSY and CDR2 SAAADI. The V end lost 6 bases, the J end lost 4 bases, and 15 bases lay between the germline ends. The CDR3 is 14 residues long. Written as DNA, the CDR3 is TGCGCCAGCAGCACGGCAGGGGATGGCACTGAAGCTTTCTTT. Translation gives CASSTAGDGTEAFF.

The CDR3 protein is CASTSGGSPFDTQYF. Written as DNA, the CDR3 is TGTGCCAGCACCTCAGGAGGGAGTCCCTTTGATACGCAGTATTTT. J is TRBJ2-3 and V is TRBV28; tentatively, D is TRBD2 (6 bases). Germline loops: CDR1 MDHEN, CDR2 SYDVKM. The CDR3 spans 15 residues. V shed 7 bases and J shed 6 bases, with 20 bases lying between them. Together with reference TRBV28 and TRBJ2-3, the CDR3 gives the full variable domain: DVKVTQSSRYLVKRTGEKVFLECVQDMDHENMFWYRQDPGLGLRLIYFSYDVKMKEKGDIPEGYSVSREKKERFSLILESASTNQTSMYLCASTSGGSPFDTQYFGPGTRLTVL.

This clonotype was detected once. The CDR3 DNA is TGTGCCAGCAGTCCAGTAGCGGGAGGGTTGGATGAGCAGTTCTTC. It encodes CASSPVAGGLDEQFF. V usage is TRBV28 and J usage is TRBJ2-1, with 11 bases identical to TRBD2. Germline V gives CDR1 MDHEN, CDR2 SYDVKM. The CDR3 extends over 15 amino acids. V shed 5 bases, J shed 8 bases, and the junction held 8 bases outside the gene matches.

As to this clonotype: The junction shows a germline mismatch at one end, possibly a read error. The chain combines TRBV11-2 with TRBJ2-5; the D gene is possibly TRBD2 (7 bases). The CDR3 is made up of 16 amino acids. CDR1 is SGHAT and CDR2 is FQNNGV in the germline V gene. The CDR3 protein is CASSPQGIGREESQYF. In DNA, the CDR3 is TGTGCCAGCAGCCCCCAGGGGATTGGGAGGGAGGAGAGCCAGTATTTC.

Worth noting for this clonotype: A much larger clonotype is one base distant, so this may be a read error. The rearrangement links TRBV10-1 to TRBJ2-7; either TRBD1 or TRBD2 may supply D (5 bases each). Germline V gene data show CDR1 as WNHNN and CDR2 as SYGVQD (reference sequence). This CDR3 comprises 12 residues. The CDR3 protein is CARSGAAGEQYF. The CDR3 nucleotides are TGCGCCAGAAGTGGGGCCGCGGGCGAGCAGTACTTC.

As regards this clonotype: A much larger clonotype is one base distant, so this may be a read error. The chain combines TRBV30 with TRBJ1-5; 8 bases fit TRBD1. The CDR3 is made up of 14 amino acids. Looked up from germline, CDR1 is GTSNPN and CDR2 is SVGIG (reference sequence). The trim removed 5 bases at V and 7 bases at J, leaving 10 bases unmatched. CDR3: CAWYSETGDQPQHF. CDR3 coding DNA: TGTGCCTGGTATTCAGAGACAGGGGACCAGCCCCAGCATTTT.

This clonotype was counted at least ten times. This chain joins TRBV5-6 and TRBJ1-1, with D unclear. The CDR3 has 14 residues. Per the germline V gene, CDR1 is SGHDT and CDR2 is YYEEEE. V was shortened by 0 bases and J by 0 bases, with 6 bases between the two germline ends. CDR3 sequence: CASSLGLMNTEAFF. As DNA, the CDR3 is TGTGCCAGCAGCTTGGGGCTGATGAACACTGAAGCTTTCTTT. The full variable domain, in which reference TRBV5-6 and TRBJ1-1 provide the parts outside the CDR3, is DAGVTQSPTHLIKTRGQQVTLRCSPKSGHDTVSWYQQALGQGPQFIFQYYEEEERQRGNFPDRFSGHQFPNYSSELNVNALLLGDSALYLCASSLGLMNTEAFFGQGTRLTVV.

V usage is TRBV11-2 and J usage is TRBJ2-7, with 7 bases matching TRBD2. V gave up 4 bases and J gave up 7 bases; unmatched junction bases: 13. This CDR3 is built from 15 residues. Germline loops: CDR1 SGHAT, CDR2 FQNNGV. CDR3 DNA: TGTGCCAGCAGCTCTGGGAGGGAGACCTATGGAGAGCAGTACTTC. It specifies CASSSGRETYGEQYF.

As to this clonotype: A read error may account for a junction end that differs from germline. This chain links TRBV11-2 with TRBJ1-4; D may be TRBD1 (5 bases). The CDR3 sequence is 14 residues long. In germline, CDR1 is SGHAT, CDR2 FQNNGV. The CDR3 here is CASSLEVRDEMLFF. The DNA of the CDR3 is TGTGCCAGTAGCTTAGAGGTCCGGGACGAAATGCTGTTTTTT.

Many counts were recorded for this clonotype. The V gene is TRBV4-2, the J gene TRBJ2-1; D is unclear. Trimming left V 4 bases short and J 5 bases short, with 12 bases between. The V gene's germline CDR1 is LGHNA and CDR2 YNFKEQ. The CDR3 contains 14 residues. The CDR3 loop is CASSPTGINNEQFF. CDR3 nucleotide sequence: TGTGCCAGCAGCCCAACGGGCATTAACAATGAGCAGTTCTTC.

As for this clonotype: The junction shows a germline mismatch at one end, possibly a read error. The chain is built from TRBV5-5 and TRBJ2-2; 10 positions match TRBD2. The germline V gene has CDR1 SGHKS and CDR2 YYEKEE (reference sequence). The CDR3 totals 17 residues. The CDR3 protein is CARSLVPSGSGNGELFF. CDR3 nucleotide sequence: TGTGCCCGCAGCTTGGTCCCTAGCGGGAGTGGGAACGGGGAGCTGTTTTTT. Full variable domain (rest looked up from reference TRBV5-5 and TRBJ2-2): DAGVTQSPTHLIKTRGQQVTLRCSPISGHKSVSWYQQVLGQGPQFIFQYYEKEERGRGNFPDRFSARQFPNYSSELNVNALLLGDSALYLCARSLVPSGSGNGELFFGEGSRLTVL.

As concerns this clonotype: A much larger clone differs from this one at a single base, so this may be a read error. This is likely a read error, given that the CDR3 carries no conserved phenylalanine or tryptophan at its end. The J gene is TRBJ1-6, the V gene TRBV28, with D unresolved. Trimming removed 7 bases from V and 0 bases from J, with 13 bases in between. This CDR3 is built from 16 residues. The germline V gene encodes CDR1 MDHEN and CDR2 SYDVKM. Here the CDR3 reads CASKPGGISYNSPLHL. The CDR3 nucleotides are TGTGCCAGCAAACCAGGAGGGATCTCCTATAATTCACCCCTCCACCTT.